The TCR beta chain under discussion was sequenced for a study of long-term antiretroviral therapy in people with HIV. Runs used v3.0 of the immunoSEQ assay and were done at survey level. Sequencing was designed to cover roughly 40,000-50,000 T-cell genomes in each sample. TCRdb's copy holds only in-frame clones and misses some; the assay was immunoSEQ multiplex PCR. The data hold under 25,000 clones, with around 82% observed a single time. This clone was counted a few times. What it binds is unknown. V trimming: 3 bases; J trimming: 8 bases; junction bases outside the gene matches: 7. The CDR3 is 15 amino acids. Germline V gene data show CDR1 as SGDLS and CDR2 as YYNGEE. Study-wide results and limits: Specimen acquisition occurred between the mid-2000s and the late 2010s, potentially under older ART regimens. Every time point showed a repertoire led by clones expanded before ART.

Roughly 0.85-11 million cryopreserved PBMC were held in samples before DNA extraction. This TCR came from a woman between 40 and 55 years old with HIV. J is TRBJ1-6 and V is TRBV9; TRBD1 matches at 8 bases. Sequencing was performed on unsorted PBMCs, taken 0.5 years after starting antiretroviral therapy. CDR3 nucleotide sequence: TGTGCCAGCAGCGCCCGACAGGGGCAGGATTCACCCCTCCACTTT. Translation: CASSARQGQDSPLHF. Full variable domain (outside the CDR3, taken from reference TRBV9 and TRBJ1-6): DSGVTQTPKHLITATGQRVTLRCSPRSGDLSVYWYQQSLDQGLQFLIQYYNGEERAKGNILERFSAQQFPDLHSELNLSSLELGDSALYFCASSARQGQDSPLHFGNGTRLTVT.